This TCR beta chain was obtained from a study of spatial heterogeneity in lung cancer. The study's findings and limits: Tumor TCRs that were ubiquitous and expanded showed up in blood more at resection than follow-up.

Unique molecular identifiers tagged every individual TCR cDNA molecule. TCRdb processed the 5' RACE reads anew with MiXCR; each CDR3 protein has one entry. The repertoire holds just over 75,000 distinct CDR3 sequences, with around 7.8% as singletons. In this sample, this clonotype turned up many times. Its antigen remains unknown. The time point here: sample taken at primary tumor resection. Donation came from some 73 patients with untreated early-stage non-small cell lung cancer. The length of the CDR3 is 15 residues. J gave up 2 bases and V 4 bases, and 2 bases lay outside the gene matches. Germline values: CDR1 SGHTA, CDR2 FQGNSA.

The rearrangement links TRBV7-2 to TRBJ2-5; 12 bases map to TRBD2. This TCR was recovered from a male donor with early-stage non-small cell lung cancer. This sample comprised PBMCs, obtained at surgery. The CDR3 nucleotides are TGTGCCAGCAGCTACGGACTAGCGGGACAAGAGACCCAGTACTTC. Residues: CASSYGLAGQETQYF.